These 28 T cell receptor beta chains share one sample of origin, sequenced in a study of T cells after yellow fever vaccination. TCRdb fed the 5' RACE reads into MiXCR, producing one record per CDR3 protein. The table records about 340,000 distinct CDR3 sequences, roughly an eighth of them present only once. The source was CD4+ T cells sorted from PBMCs, collected 15 days after the yellow fever booster vaccination. These receptors originate from a man between 18 and 35 years old who received the YFV17D yellow fever vaccine.

This clonotype was counted only a few times. The V gene is TRBV20-1, the J gene TRBJ2-3; TRBD1 matches at 9 bases. The length of the CDR3 is 20 residues. Germline CDR1 DFQATT, CDR2 SNEGSKA (reference sequence). The V segment lost 1 base and the J segment 6 bases; nucleotides outside the gene matches: 23. CDR3: CSARGYARSSGTGTSDTQYF. CDR3 in DNA: TGCAGTGCTAGAGGGTACGCTCGTTCCTCCGGGACAGGGACCAGCGATACGCAGTATTTT.

This clonotype was picked up a small number of times. CDR3 residues: CASSSQLPRGILNTEAFF. The CDR3 DNA reads as TGTGCCAGCAGCTCCCAGCTTCCGAGGGGGATCCTGAACACTGAAGCTTTCTTT. The chain has TRBV7-8 and TRBJ1-1, with D possibly matching TRBD1 (6 bases). The CDR3 consists of 18 residues. V lost 4 bases to trimming and J lost 0 bases, with 21 bases between them. In germline, CDR1 is SGHVS, CDR2 FQNEAQ.

This chain uses TRBV7-2 with TRBJ2-7; unclear D gene. CDR1 and CDR2 (germline): SGHTA, FQGNSA. The length of the CDR3 is 13 residues. Deletions cut 0 bases from V and 5 bases from J, with 8 bases between. CDR3 bases: TGTGCCAGCAGCTTAGCGGGGTCGGACGAGCAGTACTTC. It is translated as CASSLAGSDEQYF.

There are a few counts of this clonotype. The V gene is TRBV19, the J gene TRBJ1-5; TRBD1 matches at 7 bases. V lost 6 bases to trimming and J lost 0 bases; unmatched junction nucleotides: 14. The CDR3 is made up of 18 amino acids. The germline gives CDR1 LNHDA, CDR2 SQIVND (reference sequence). The CDR3, as DNA: TGTGCCAGTAGCCATACGGGACAGAGTCTTTATAGCAATCAGCCCCAGCATTTT. As protein: CASSHTGQSLYSNQPQHF. Full variable domain (remainder filled in from reference TRBV19 and TRBJ1-5): DGGITQSPKYLFRKEGQNVTLSCEQNLNHDAMYWYRQDPGQGLRLIYYSQIVNDFQKGDIAEGYSVSREKKESFPLTVTSAQKNPTAFYLCASSHTGQSLYSNQPQHFGDGTRLSIL.

This clonotype was seen a few times. The rearrangement joins TRBV11-2 to TRBJ1-1, with TRBD1 as a possible D gene (6 bases). CDR1 SGHAT and CDR2 FQNNGV come from the germline V gene. The ends were cut back, 5 bases at V and 1 base at J, with 20 bases in the middle. This CDR3 comprises 17 residues. The CDR3 bases are TGTGCCAGCAGCAGCGCTAAACCGGGACATTCGAACACTGAAGCTTTCTTT. It yields the protein CASSSAKPGHSNTEAFF.

This clonotype was seen ten or more times. In nucleotides, the CDR3 is TGTGCCAGCAGCTTACGGAACACAGAGGGCTACACCTTC. Amino acid sequence: CASSLRNTEGYTF. The chain uses TRBV7-9 and TRBJ1-2; D is uncertain. Germline CDR1 and CDR2: SEHNR and FQNEAQ (reference sequence). Trimming pared 2 bases from V and 8 bases from J, leaving 12 bases between. This CDR3 has 13 amino acids.

There are a few counts of this clonotype. The chain is built from TRBV12-5 and TRBJ2-7, with TRBD1 matching over 7 bases. The CDR3 contains 15 residues. Germline V CDR1 and CDR2: LGHNT, FRNRAP. The trim removed 6 bases at V and 2 bases at J, leaving 10 bases unmatched. The CDR3 bases are TGTGCTAGTGGACCTCGGGACAGCGGTGCCTACGAGCAGTACTTC. It encodes CASGPRDSGAYEQYF.

This clonotype was counted a few times. The CDR3 reads CASAEGGRQPQHF. The DNA of the CDR3 is TGTGCCAGCGCGGAGGGTGGAAGACAGCCCCAGCATTTT. V usage is TRBV19 and J usage is TRBJ1-5; D is undetermined. Germline CDR1 reads LNHDA; CDR2 reads SQIVND (reference sequence). The CDR3 contains 13 residues. V lost 9 bases and J 7 bases, leaving 16 bases between the germline ends.

This clonotype was found a few times. The chain links TRBV6-5 to TRBJ2-2; 9 positions agree with TRBD1. This CDR3 contains 16 residues. The ends lost 2 bases at V and 5 bases at J; junction bases unmatched: 6. Germline lookup yields CDR1 MNHEY and CDR2 SVGAGI. DNA for the CDR3: TGTGCCAGCAGTTACCCACAGGGGGCTCTAACCGGGGAGCTGTTTTTT. Residues: CASSYPQGALTGELFF.

This clonotype has ten or more counts. J is TRBJ2-3 and V is TRBV20-1; 9 nucleotides match TRBD2. J gave up 6 bases and V 2 bases, and 6 bases lay outside the gene matches. Germline V gives CDR1 DFQATT, CDR2 SNEGSKA (reference sequence). The CDR3 length is 14 residues. The CDR3 spells CSARLAGPRDTQYF. Here the CDR3 DNA reads TGCAGTGCTAGACTAGCGGGGCCACGGGATACGCAGTATTTT.

In its sample, this clonotype was seen many times. The chain couples TRBV4-1 to TRBJ2-3, with 9 bases fitting TRBD2. Germline CDR1 and CDR2: MGHRA and YSYEKL. This CDR3 comprises 18 residues. Trimming cost V 3 bases and J 5 bases; bases outside gene matches: 15. CDR3 residues: CASSHGVRSGGPQDTQYF. As DNA, the CDR3 is TGCGCCAGCAGCCATGGGGTTAGGAGCGGGGGGCCACAAGATACGCAGTATTTT.

At least ten counts were recorded for this clonotype. This rearrangement joins TRBV20-1 to TRBJ2-7; TRBD2 matches 12 bases. The V segment lost 6 bases and the J segment 0 bases; nucleotides outside the gene matches: 3. The CDR3 covers 14 residues. Germline V lookup: CDR1 DFQATT, CDR2 SNEGSKA (reference sequence). The CDR3 sequence: CSALAGGSSYEQYV. The CDR3 DNA reads as TGCAGTGCGCTAGCGGGGGGGAGCTCCTACGAGCAGTACGTC.

Only a few counts were recorded for this clonotype. J is TRBJ1-2 and V is TRBV4-1, with D possibly matching TRBD1 (6 bases). CDR3 length: 18 amino acids. Germline V CDR1 and CDR2: MGHRA, YSYEKL. V was cut by 0 bases and J by 4 bases, with 21 bases left in between. The CDR3 bases are TGCGCCAGCAGCCAAGATTCGGGAGGACAGAAGTATGTCTATGGCTACACCTTC. Translated, it gives CASSQDSGGQKYVYGYTF.

The genes are TRBV5-1 and TRBJ2-5, with a tentative D call TRBD1 (6 bases). Between the trimmed V and J ends, which lost 2 bases and 5 bases, there was a span of 19 bases. The CDR3 consists of 16 residues. CDR1 SGHRS and CDR2 YFSETQ come from the germline V gene. The CDR3 region is CASSFKDSLDWETQYF. The CDR3 DNA follows: TGCGCCAGCAGCTTTAAGGACAGCCTAGACTGGGAGACCCAGTACTTC.

This clonotype was observed a handful of times. The CDR3 region is CASSLAGTPMLFF. DNA for the CDR3: TGTGCCAGCAGTTTAGCCGGGACCCCTATGCTGTTTTTT. The chain has TRBV12-3 or TRBV12-4 and TRBJ2-2, with D possibly being TRBD1 or TRBD2 (5 bases each). The CDR3 contains 13 residues. Trimming pared 0 bases from V and 13 bases from J, leaving 12 bases between.

The CDR3 DNA is TGCGCCAGCAGCTCCGCCTTAGCGGGGGCCCCCACAGATACGCAGTATTTT. Translating it yields CASSSALAGAPTDTQYF. This chain uses TRBV5-1 with TRBJ2-3, with 9 bases lining up with TRBD2. V was clipped by 3 bases and J by 2 bases; unmatched bases: 10. CDR3 size: 17 residues. Germline loops: CDR1 SGHRS, CDR2 YFSETQ.

The table lists this clonotype with many counts. V and J are TRBV30 and TRBJ2-1, with D perhaps matching TRBD2 (6 bases). The length of the CDR3 is 15 residues. The V and J ends lost 4 bases and 0 bases respectively, with 13 bases between them. Germline V lookup: CDR1 GTSNPN, CDR2 SVGIG (reference sequence). CDR3 amino acids: CAWISGVSSYNEQFF. CDR3 bases: TGTGCCTGGATTAGCGGTGTAAGCTCCTACAATGAGCAGTTCTTC.

The gene calls are TRBV20-1 and TRBJ2-2; 9 bases map to TRBD2. The CDR3 consists of 18 residues. Per germline, CDR1 DFQATT and CDR2 SNEGSKA (reference sequence). V shed 0 bases, J shed 8 bases, and the junction held 16 bases outside the gene matches. For the CDR3, the DNA is TGCAGTGCTAGAGACCCCTTTTCGCGGGGGGGCCGAAGTGGGGAGCTGTTTTTT. It codes for CSARDPFSRGGRSGELFF.

This clonotype was counted a few times. The chain joins TRBV5-1 to TRBJ2-7, with TRBD1 as a possible D gene (6 bases). Germline V lookup: CDR1 SGHRS, CDR2 YFSETQ. V shed 4 bases and J shed 0 bases, with 11 bases lying between them. The CDR3 runs 14 residues. CDR3 nucleotide sequence: TGCGCCAGCAGCCTGAACAGGGACTCCTACGAGCAGTACGTC. This translates into CASSLNRDSYEQYV.

This clonotype has only a few counts. This sequence joins TRBV7-2 and TRBJ2-1; D remains ambiguous. The germline CDR1 and CDR2 sequences are SGHTA and FQGNSA. The CDR3 is 13 amino acids. V gave up 4 bases and J gave up 4 bases, with 8 bases separating them. CDR3 sequence reads: CASSSRIYNEQFF. For the CDR3, the DNA is TGTGCCAGCAGCTCCAGGATATACAATGAGCAGTTCTTC.

This clonotype was counted a few times. The chain links TRBV27 to TRBJ2-3; 11 bases fit TRBD2. Germline V CDR1 and CDR2: MNHEY, SMNVEV (reference sequence). There are 16 residues in the CDR3. The ends lost 5 bases at V and 4 bases at J; junction bases unmatched: 8. For the CDR3, the DNA is TGTGCCAGCAGTCTGACTAGCGGGGTTTGGGCAGATACGCAGTATTTT. Translation gives CASSLTSGVWADTQYF.

This chain connects TRBV10-3 to TRBJ2-2, with 10 bases lining up with TRBD2. Per the germline V gene, CDR1 is ENHRY and CDR2 is SYGVKD. Germline trimming cut 2 bases from V and 5 bases from J; bases unmatched to any gene: 5. This CDR3 is 16 amino acids long. The DNA for the CDR3 is TGTGCCATCAGTGAGGCAACTAGCGGGGAAACCGGGGAGCTGTTTTTT. Protein sequence: CAISEATSGETGELFF.

The rearrangement joins TRBV7-8 to TRBJ2-5; possible D gene TRBD1, 6 bases. Trimming shortened V by 0 bases and J by 1 base, and 12 bases separated the two germline ends. Germline V gene sequence: CDR1 SGHVS, CDR2 FQNEAQ. This CDR3 is 16 amino acids long. CDR3 sequence: CASSLAGARVQETQYF. Here the CDR3 DNA reads TGTGCCAGCAGCTTAGCGGGGGCGAGGGTCCAAGAGACCCAGTACTTC.

V gene TRBV12-3 or TRBV12-4 combines with J gene TRBJ2-7; D could derive from TRBD1 or TRBD2 (6 bases each). V shed 3 bases and J shed 6 bases, with 21 bases lying between them. The CDR3 contains 16 residues. The CDR3: CASSLVGASLRGEQYF. The CDR3 DNA is TGTGCCAGCAGTTTGGTGGGGGCGTCATTGCGGGGCGAGCAGTACTTC.

This clonotype was picked up a small number of times. The rearrangement joins TRBV2 to TRBJ1-4, with 9 nucleotides matching TRBD1. V shed 5 bases and J 10 bases; nucleotides not matched to a gene: 8. Germline V CDR1 and CDR2: SNHLY, FYNNEI. This CDR3 is built from 14 residues. The CDR3 spells CASSFTGGEGKLFF. The CDR3 DNA is TGTGCCAGCAGTTTCACAGGGGGCGAGGGAAAACTGTTTTTT.

The CDR3 sequence is CASSADRVLPQHF. DNA for the CDR3: TGTGCCAGTAGCGCCGACAGGGTTCTGCCCCAGCATTTT. V is TRBV19 and J is TRBJ1-5; TRBD1 matches 7 bases. The length of the CDR3 is 13 residues. Germline loops: CDR1 LNHDA, CDR2 SQIVND (reference sequence). Trimming removed 6 bases from V and 9 bases from J; junction bases left unmatched: 8.

The gene calls are TRBV28 and TRBJ2-6; D is uncertain. Germline V gene lookup returns CDR1 MDHEN and CDR2 SYDVKM. CDR3 length equals 16 residues. Trimming stripped 3 bases from V and 0 bases from J, with 9 bases between. The chain's CDR3 is CASSLVLLSGANVLTF. The CDR3 DNA follows: TGTGCCAGCAGTTTGGTTTTGCTCTCTGGGGCCAACGTCCTGACTTTC.

V usage is TRBV20-1 and J usage is TRBJ2-5; 8 bases match TRBD2. Germline values: CDR1 DFQATT, CDR2 SNEGSKA (reference sequence). V was pared by 3 bases and J by 2 bases, with 8 bases of the junction left unmatched. CDR3 length equals 15 residues. This chain's CDR3 is CSARRGGTSQETQYF. CDR3 bases: TGCAGTGCTAGGAGAGGAGGGACTAGTCAAGAGACCCAGTACTTC.